What follows are 20 T cell receptor beta chains derived from one specimen sequenced in a study of technical replicates of blood from a few donors. The protocol was immunoSEQ multiplex PCR, while the TCRdb copy is restricted to in-frame clones and leaves out a portion. The sample records 70,000 to 85,000 clones, around 95% being singletons. What was sequenced was T cells isolated from PBMCs. The source is a human donor in good health.

The rearrangement joins TRBV5-5 to TRBJ2-3; TRBD1 is a possible D gene (5 bases). CDR3 size: 13 residues. Germline V lookup: CDR1 SGHKS, CDR2 YYEKEE (reference sequence). V gave up 7 bases and J gave up 6 bases, with 15 bases separating them. The CDR3 protein is CASSRWGSDTQYF. In nucleotides, the CDR3 is TGTGCCAGCTCTCGTTGGGGCTCTGATACGCAGTATTTT.

The rearrangement uses TRBV11-2 and TRBJ2-2, with 7 bases fitting TRBD2. This CDR3 has 18 amino acids. The trim removed 6 bases at V and 0 bases at J, leaving 13 bases unmatched. The germline V gene has CDR1 SGHAT and CDR2 FQNNGV. The CDR3 DNA reads as TGTGCCAGCAGGGGGGGGGACCCATGGTTCGCGAACACCGGGGAGCTGTTTTTT. It specifies CASRGGDPWFANTGELFF.

This sequence joins TRBV9 and TRBJ2-3; no firm D call. V lost 3 bases and J lost 5, with 4 bases in between. This CDR3 spans 11 amino acids. Germline CDR1 and CDR2: SGDLS and YYNGEE. Here the CDR3 reads CASSDKDTQYF. The CDR3 DNA is TGTGCCAGCAGCGATAAAGATACGCAGTATTTT.

This clone was seen a few times. This chain joins TRBV30 and TRBJ2-2; D is unresolved. Germline V gene lookup returns CDR1 GTSNPN and CDR2 SVGIG (reference sequence). The V end was cut by 4 bases, the J end by 6 bases, with 9 bases between. This CDR3 spans 12 amino acids. CDR3 amino acids: CAWMKLAGELFF. The CDR3 region has the DNA TGTGCCTGGATGAAGCTTGCCGGGGAGCTGTTTTTT.

This clone came up once. V and J are TRBV18 and TRBJ2-2; TRBD2 agrees at 10 bases. Germline CDR1 KGHSH, CDR2 LQKENI. The CDR3 length is 18 residues. After removal of 3 bases from V and 0 bases from J, the junction contained 7 bases not matched to a gene. The CDR3 bases are TGTGCCAGCTCACCTCTTGCTAGCGGGGGTCCGAACACCGGGGAGCTGTTTTTT. Its translation: CASSPLASGGPNTGELFF.

The V call is TRBV5-1, the J call TRBJ2-1, with 8 bases aligning to TRBD2. Germline assignment: CDR1 SGHRS and CDR2 YFSETQ. This CDR3 has 16 amino acids. The V segment lost 0 bases and the J segment 8 bases; nucleotides outside the gene matches: 10. The CDR3 DNA is TGCGCCAGCAGCTTGGCCGCAATAGCGGGATACGATGAGCAGTTCTTC. This sequence encodes CASSLAAIAGYDEQFF.

This chain links TRBV7-9 with TRBJ1-4, with D uncertain. This CDR3 is 16 amino acids long. The ends were cut back, 1 base at V and 5 bases at J, with 14 bases in the middle. Germline V lookup: CDR1 SEHNR, CDR2 FQNEAQ (reference sequence). CDR3 DNA: TGTGCCAGCAGCTTAGGGTCGGCAGGTTTAAATGAAAAACTGTTTTTT. Residues: CASSLGSAGLNEKLFF. The full variable domain, rest sourced from reference TRBV7-9 and TRBJ1-4, is DTGVSQNPRHKITKRGQNVTFRCDPISEHNRLYWYRQTLGQGPEFLTYFQNEAQLEKSRLLSDRFSAERPKGSFSTLEIQRTEQGDSAMYLCASSLGSAGLNEKLFFGSGTQLSVL.

V gene TRBV7-9 combines with J gene TRBJ2-1; TRBD1 is a possible D gene (6 bases). Germline V gene sequence: CDR1 SEHNR, CDR2 FQNEAQ (reference sequence). The CDR3 is made up of 19 amino acids. The germline V and J ends were trimmed by 4 bases and 7 bases, with 29 bases remaining between them. DNA of the CDR3: TGTGCCAGCAGCTCTCTCCCTGGGCCCGACAAGCTTACAGGGAATGAGCAGTTCTTC. Its translation is CASSSLPGPDKLTGNEQFF.

This chain connects TRBV6-1 to TRBJ2-7; 13 bases are a match to TRBD2. J lost 2 bases, V lost 1 base, and 5 bases had no gene match. Germline V lookup: CDR1 MNHNS, CDR2 SASEGT. This CDR3 region has 17 residues. CDR3 region: CASSEVRGTSGAYEQYF. Here the CDR3 DNA reads TGTGCCAGCAGTGAAGTTAGAGGGACTAGCGGGGCCTACGAGCAGTACTTC.

The V and J genes are TRBV4-2 and TRBJ1-5; the D is unclear. The CDR3 runs to 15 residues. The germline V gene encodes CDR1 LGHNA and CDR2 YNFKEQ. V lost 1 base, J lost 0 bases, and 7 bases lay in between. The CDR3 nucleotides read TGTGCCAGCAGCCAAGGTAGTTTTAGCAATCAGCCCCAGCATTTT. Its protein product is CASSQGSFSNQPQHF.

CDR3 DNA: TGTGCCAGCGCAAAGGGGGCCAACTATGGCTACACCTTC. Translation gives CASAKGANYGYTF. V is TRBV28 and J is TRBJ1-2, with TRBD1 matching over 7 bases. The CDR3 sequence is 13 residues long. Germline V gene sequence: CDR1 MDHEN, CDR2 SYDVKM. V dropped 8 bases and J dropped 2; count of bases not matched to a gene: 5.

The chain is built from TRBV5-1 and TRBJ2-3; 11 bases fit TRBD2. Germline CDR1 SGHRS, CDR2 YFSETQ. Losses at the gene ends were 0 bases for V and 2 bases for J; bases not matched to a gene: 5. This CDR3 spans 17 amino acids. The CDR3 nucleotides are TGCGCCAGCAGCTTGGCGGGGACTAGCGGAGCCACAGATACGCAGTATTTT. Amino acid sequence: CASSLAGTSGATDTQYF.

The chain uses TRBV6-1 and TRBJ1-6; tentative D call: TRBD1 (5 bases). CDR1 is MNHNS, CDR2 SASEGT, per germline. The V end lost 4 bases, the J end lost 1 base, and 11 bases lay between the germline ends. The CDR3 has 16 amino acids. The CDR3 loop is CASSARRGSYNSPLHF. DNA of the CDR3: TGTGCCAGCAGTGCCCGAAGGGGATCCTATAATTCACCCCTCCACTTT.

The chain combines TRBV5-1 with TRBJ1-3; 7 nucleotides match TRBD1. The germline gives CDR1 SGHRS, CDR2 YFSETQ. Trimming cost V 0 bases and J 4 bases; bases outside gene matches: 7. This CDR3 comprises 16 residues. This chain's CDR3 is CASSLATGYSGNTIYF. The CDR3 DNA is TGCGCCAGCAGCTTGGCGACAGGGTACTCCGGAAACACCATATATTTT.

The rearrangement uses TRBV11-2 and TRBJ1-2; the match to TRBD1 covers 8 bases. The germline V gene encodes CDR1 SGHAT and CDR2 FQNNGV. This CDR3 has 13 residues. V shed 5 bases and J 8 bases; nucleotides not matched to a gene: 7. The DNA of the CDR3 is TGTGCCAGCAGCCCCCGGACAGGGCTAGGCTACACCTTC. Translated: CASSPRTGLGYTF.

This clone appeared a single time. The chain's CDR3 is CASSFSSNQPQHF. In DNA form, the CDR3 reads TGCGCCAGCAGCTTTAGTAGCAATCAGCCCCAGCATTTT. The rearrangement links TRBV5-1 to TRBJ1-5; D not resolved. The CDR3 extends over 13 amino acids. The V gene lost 2 bases and the J gene lost 0 bases, with 3 bases spanning the gap. Germline V gene lookup returns CDR1 SGHRS and CDR2 YFSETQ.

The chain links TRBV9 to TRBJ2-2, with TRBD1 identical over 7 bases. Germline trimming cut 4 bases from V and 5 bases from J; bases unmatched to any gene: 5. Germline CDR1 reads SGDLS; CDR2 reads YYNGEE. The CDR3 covers 14 residues. CDR3 protein: CASSLGTETGELFF. CDR3 DNA sequence: TGTGCCAGCAGCCTTGGGACAGAGACCGGGGAGCTGTTTTTT.

Only a few counts were recorded for this clone. The chain combines TRBV5-1 with TRBJ2-1; D is perhaps TRBD1 (5 bases). Germline V CDR1 and CDR2: SGHRS, YFSETQ. Trimming took off 4 bases at V and 3 bases at J, with 14 bases between the two ends. The CDR3 extends over 15 amino acids. In DNA form, the CDR3 reads TGCGCCAGCAGCCGATCTGACAGCTACTACAATGAGCAGTTCTTC. Residues: CASSRSDSYYNEQFF.

This chain joins TRBV7-9 and TRBJ2-3; TRBD2 matches 8 bases. The CDR3 spans 17 residues. Trimming took 3 bases from V and 1 from J; bases not matched to a gene: 9. Germline V gene lookup returns CDR1 SEHNR and CDR2 FQNEAQ (reference sequence). Here the CDR3 reads CASSLPTTGGGTDTQYF. The CDR3 DNA follows: TGTGCCAGCAGCTTGCCTACTACGGGGGGGGGCACAGATACGCAGTATTTT.

The gene calls are TRBV10-3 and TRBJ2-5; TRBD1 matches at 11 bases. Trimming cost V 10 bases and J 4 bases; bases outside gene matches: 8. This CDR3 comprises 14 residues. Germline assignment: CDR1 ENHRY and CDR2 SYGVKD. CDR3 protein: CATRRTGGPETQYF. In DNA form, the CDR3 reads TGTGCCACCAGAAGGACAGGGGGCCCAGAGACCCAGTACTTC.